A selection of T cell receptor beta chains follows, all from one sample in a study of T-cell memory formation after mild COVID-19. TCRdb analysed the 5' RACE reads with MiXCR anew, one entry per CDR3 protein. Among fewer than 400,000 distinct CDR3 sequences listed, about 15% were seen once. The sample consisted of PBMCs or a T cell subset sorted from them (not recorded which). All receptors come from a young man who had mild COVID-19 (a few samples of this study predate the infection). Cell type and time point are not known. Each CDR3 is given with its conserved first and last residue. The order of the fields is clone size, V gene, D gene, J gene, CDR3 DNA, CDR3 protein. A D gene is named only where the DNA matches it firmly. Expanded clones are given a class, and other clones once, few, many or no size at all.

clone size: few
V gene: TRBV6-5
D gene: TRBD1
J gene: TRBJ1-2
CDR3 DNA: TGTGCCAGCAGTCAGGGGACAGGGGATGGCTACACCTTC
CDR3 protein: CASSQGTGDGYTF

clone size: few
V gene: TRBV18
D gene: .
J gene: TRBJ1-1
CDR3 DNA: TGTGCCAGCTCGGGGACAACCATGAACACTGAAGCTTTCTTT
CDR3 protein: CASSGTTMNTEAFF

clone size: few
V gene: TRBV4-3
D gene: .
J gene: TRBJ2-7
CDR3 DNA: TGCGCCAGCAGCCAACTAGCGACTTCCTACGAGCAGTACTTC
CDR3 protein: CASSQLATSYEQYF

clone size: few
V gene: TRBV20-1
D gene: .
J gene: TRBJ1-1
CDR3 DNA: TGCAGTGCTAACGGGGGCGCGTTATCCACTGAAGCTTTCTTT
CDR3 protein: CSANGGALSTEAFF

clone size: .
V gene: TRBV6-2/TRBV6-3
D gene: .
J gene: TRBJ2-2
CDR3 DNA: TGTGCCAGCAGTGTAGGGTACCGCACCGGGGAGCTGTTTTTT
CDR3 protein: CASSVGYRTGELFF

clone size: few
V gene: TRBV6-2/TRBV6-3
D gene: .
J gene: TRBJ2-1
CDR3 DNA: TGTGCCAGCAGCTTCGTGCCCTCTAATGAGCAGTTCTTC
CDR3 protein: CASSFVPSNEQFF

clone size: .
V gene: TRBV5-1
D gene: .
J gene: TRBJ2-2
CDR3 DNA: TGCGCCAGCGGAGCCGGTTGGGGGCGGACCGGGGAGCTGTTTTTT
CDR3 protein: CASGAGWGRTGELFF

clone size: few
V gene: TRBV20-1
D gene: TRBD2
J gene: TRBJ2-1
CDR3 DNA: TGCAGTGCTAGGGGACTAGCGGGGGGGGCTTGGGAGTTCTTC
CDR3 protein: CSARGLAGGAWEFF

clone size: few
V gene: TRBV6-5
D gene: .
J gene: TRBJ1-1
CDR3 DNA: TGTGCCAGCAGTTACCCCGGGGGCGGTACTGAAGCTTTCTTT
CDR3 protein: CASSYPGGGTEAFF

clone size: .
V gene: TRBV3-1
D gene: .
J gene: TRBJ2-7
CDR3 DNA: TGTGCCAGCAGCCAAGAGCAAAAAGACTACGAGCAGTACTTC
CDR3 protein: CASSQEQKDYEQYF

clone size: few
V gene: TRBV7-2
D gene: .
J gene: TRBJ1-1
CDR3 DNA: TGTGCCAGCAGCCTAGATGCCCCCTGGGGGGAAGCTTTCTTT
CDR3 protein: CASSLDAPWGEAFF

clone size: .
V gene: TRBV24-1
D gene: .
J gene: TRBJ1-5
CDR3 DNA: TGTGCCACCAGTGCACAGAGCAATCAGCCCCAGCATTTT
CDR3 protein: CATSAQSNQPQHF

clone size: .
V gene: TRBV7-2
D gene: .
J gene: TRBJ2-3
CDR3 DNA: TGTGCCAGCAGCTTAGAAGTTATCCCTAGCGGCACAGATACGCAGTATTTT
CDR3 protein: CASSLEVIPSGTDTQYF

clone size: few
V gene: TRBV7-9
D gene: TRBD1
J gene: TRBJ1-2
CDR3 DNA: TGTGCCAGCAGCAACCCGGGACAGGGGGACTATGGCTACACCTTC
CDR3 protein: CASSNPGQGDYGYTF

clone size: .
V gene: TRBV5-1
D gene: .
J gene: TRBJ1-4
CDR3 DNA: TGCGCCAGCAGCCCGTCCCTAGGCGAGTATGAAAAACTGTTTTTT
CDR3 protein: CASSPSLGEYEKLFF

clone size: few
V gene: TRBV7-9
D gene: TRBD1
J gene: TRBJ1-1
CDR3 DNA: TGTGCCAGCAGGGTGATAAACTGGGACAGGGAAGCTTTCTTT
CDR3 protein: CASRVINWDREAFF

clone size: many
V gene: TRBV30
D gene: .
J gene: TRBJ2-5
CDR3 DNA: TGTGCCTGGAGTTTACAGGGAGAAGAGACCCAGTACTTC
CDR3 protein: CAWSLQGEETQYF

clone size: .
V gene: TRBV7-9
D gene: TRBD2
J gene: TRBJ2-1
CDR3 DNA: TGTGCCAGCTCGTCTCGTAGCGGGGGGGATTACAATGAGCAGTTCTTC
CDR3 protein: CASSSRSGGDYNEQFF

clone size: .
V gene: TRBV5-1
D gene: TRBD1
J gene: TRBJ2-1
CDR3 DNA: TGCGCCAGCAGCTCCGGGACGGGGACAGGGCATGAGCAGTTCTTC
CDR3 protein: CASSSGTGTGHEQFF

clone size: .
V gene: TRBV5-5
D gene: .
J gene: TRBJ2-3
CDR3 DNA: TGTGCCAGCAGCCGGGGGCCCTTCACAGATACGCAGTATTTT
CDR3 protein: CASSRGPFTDTQYF

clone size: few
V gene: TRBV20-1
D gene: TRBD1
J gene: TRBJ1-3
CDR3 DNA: TGCAGTGCTAGACAGGGGGTAACTGGAAACACCATATATTTT
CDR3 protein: CSARQGVTGNTIYF

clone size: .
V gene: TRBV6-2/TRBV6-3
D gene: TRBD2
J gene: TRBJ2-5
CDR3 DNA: TGTGCCAGCACCACGGGGACTAGTGGGAAGACCCAGTACTTC
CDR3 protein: CASTTGTSGKTQYF

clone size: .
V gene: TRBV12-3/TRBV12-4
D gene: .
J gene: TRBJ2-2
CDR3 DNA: TGTGCCAGCACCTATACAGTGGGGTACACCGGGGAGCTGTTTTTT
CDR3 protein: CASTYTVGYTGELFF

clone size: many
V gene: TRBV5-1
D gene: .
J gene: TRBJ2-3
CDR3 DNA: TGTGCCAGCAGCTTAGGAGGAGGGCAAGATACGCAGTATTTT
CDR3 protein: CASSLGGGQDTQYF

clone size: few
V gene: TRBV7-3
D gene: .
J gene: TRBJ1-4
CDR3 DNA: TGTGCCAGCAGCCCCCTGGGGAGTCATAATGAAAAACTGTTTTTT
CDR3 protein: CASSPLGSHNEKLFF

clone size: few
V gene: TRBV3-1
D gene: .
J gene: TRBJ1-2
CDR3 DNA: TGTGCCAGCAGTCTCGGCCGGGTTTTTCCAGGCTACACCTTC
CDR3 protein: CASSLGRVFPGYTF

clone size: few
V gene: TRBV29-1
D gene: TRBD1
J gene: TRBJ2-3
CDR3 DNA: TGCAGCGTCACTCCGGGACAGACTATCACAGATACGCAGTATTTT
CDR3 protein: CSVTPGQTITDTQYF

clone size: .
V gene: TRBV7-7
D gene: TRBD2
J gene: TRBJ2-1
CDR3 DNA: TGTGCCAGCAGCTCCCTTAAATCGGGACTAGCGGAAGTGTTCTTC
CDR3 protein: CASSSLKSGLAEVFF

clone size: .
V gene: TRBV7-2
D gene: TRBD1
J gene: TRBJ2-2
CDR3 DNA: TGTGCCAGCAGTCGTAGGGCAGGGGGTAGAAACGGGGAGCTGTTTTTT
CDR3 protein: CASSRRAGGRNGELFF

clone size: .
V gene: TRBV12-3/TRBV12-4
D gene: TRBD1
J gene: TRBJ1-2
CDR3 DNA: TGTGCCAGCAGTTCACAGGACAGGGAAGTCTCCGCTGGCTACACCTTC
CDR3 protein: CASSSQDREVSAGYTF